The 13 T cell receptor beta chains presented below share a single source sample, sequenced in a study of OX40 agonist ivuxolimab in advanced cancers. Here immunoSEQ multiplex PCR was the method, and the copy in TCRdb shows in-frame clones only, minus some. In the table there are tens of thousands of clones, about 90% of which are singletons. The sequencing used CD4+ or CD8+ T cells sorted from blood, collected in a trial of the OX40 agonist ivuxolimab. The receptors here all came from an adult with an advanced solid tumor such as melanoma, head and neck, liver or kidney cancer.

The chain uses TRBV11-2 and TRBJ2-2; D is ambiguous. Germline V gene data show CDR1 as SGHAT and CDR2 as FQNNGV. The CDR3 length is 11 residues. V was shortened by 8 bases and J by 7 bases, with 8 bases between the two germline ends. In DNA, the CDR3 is TGTGCCAGCCTCGGGCTCGGGGAGCTGTTTTTT. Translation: CASLGLGELFF.

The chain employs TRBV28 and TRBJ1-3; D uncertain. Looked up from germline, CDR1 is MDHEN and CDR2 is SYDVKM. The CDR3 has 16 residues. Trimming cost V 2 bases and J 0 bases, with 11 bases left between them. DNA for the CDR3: TGTGCCAGCAGTTTAAGAGGCCGGCTCTCTGGAAACACCATATATTTT. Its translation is CASSLRGRLSGNTIYF.

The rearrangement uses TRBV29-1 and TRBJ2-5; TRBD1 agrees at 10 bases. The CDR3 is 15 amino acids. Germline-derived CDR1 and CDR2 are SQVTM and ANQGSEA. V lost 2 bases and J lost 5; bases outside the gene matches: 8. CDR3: CSVETGTGVRETQYF. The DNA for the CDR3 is TGCAGCGTTGAAACGGGGACAGGGGTTCGGGAGACCCAGTACTTC.

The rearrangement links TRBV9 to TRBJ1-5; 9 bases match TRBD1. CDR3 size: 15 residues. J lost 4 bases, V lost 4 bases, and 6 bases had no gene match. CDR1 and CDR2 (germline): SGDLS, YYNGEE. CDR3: CASSKGTGTNQPQHF. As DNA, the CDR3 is TGTGCCAGCAGCAAAGGGACAGGGACGAATCAGCCCCAGCATTTT.

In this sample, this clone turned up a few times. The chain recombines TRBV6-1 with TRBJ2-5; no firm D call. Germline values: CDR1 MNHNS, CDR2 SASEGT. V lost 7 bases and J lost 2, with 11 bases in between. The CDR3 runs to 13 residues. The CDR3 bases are TGTGCCAGCACCCCGGCGAGACAAGAGACCCAGTACTTC. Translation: CASTPARQETQYF.

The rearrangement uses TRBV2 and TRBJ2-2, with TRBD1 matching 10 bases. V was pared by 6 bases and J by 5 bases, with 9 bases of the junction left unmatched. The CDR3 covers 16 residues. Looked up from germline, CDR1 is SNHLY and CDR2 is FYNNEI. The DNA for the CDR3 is TGTGCCAGCAGGGGTGACAGGGGGCGCCGGACCGGGGAGCTGTTTTTT. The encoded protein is CASRGDRGRRTGELFF.

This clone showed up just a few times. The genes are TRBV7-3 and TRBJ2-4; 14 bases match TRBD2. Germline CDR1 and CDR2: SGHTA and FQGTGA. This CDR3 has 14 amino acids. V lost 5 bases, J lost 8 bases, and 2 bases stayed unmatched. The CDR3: CASSLGLAGDIQYF. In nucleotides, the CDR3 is TGTGCCAGCAGCCTGGGACTAGCGGGAGACATTCAGTACTTC.

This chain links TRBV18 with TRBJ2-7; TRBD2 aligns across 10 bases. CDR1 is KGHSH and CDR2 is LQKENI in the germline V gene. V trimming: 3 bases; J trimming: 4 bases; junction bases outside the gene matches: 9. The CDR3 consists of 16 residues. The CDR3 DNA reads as TGTGCCAGCTCACCCCGCGCTAGCGGGAGTGGTTACGAGCAGTACTTC. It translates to CASSPRASGSGYEQYF. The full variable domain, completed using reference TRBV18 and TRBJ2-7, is NAGVMQNPRHLVRRRGQEARLRCSPMKGHSHVYWYRQLPEEGLKFMVYLQKENIIDESGMPKERFSAEFPKEGPSILRIQQVVRGDSAAYFCASSPRASGSGYEQYFGPGTRLTVT.

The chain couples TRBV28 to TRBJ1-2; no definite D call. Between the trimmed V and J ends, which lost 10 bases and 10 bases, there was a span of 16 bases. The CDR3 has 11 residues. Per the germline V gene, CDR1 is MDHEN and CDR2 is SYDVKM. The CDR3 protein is CATSDGLVYTF. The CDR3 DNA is TGTGCCACCTCCGACGGTCTTGTCTACACCTTC.

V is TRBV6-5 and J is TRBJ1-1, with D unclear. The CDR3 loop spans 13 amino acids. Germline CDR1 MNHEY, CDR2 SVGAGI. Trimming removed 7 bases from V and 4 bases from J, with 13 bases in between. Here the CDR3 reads CASTVWGATEAFF. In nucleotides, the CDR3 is TGTGCCAGCACCGTTTGGGGAGCCACTGAAGCTTTCTTT.

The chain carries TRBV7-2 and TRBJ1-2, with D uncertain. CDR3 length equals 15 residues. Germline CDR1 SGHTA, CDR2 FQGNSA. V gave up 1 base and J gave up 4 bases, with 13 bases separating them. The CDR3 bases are TGTGCCAGCAGCTTAGTTCAGCACGGTACCTATGGCTACACCTTC. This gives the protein CASSLVQHGTYGYTF.

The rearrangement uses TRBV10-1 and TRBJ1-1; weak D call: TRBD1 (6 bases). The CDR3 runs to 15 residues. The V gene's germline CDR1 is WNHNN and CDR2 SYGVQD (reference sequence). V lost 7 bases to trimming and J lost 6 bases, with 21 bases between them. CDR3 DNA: TGCGCCAGCAAGGGCGGTTCGGGACAAAATTCTGAAGCTTTCTTT. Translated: CASKGGSGQNSEAFF.

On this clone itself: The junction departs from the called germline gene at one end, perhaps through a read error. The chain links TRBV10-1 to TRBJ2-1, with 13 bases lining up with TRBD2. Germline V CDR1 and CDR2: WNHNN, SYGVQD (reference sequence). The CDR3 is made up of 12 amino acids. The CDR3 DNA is TGCGCCAGCAGTGGGACTAGCGGGAGAATGGTCTTC. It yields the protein CASSGTSGRMVF.